Listed below are T cell receptor beta chains from one sample, sequenced in a study of beta chain features in type 1 diabetes. Sequencing used immunoSEQ multiplex PCR; TCRdb keeps in-frame clones, though not all of them. In the table there are 850,000 to 900,000 clones, 15% to 20% of which are singletons. The sample consisted of naive CD4+ T cells from blood. The receptor set was obtained from a young woman in good health. The conserved cysteine and the conserved F or W are not part of the CDR3 here.

cdr3_length v_call cdr3_aa
14 TRBV19 ASSMRGQYSNQPQH
13 TRBV7-8 ASSLGATGANVLT
14 TRBV5-6 ASSLAGDPPGEKLF
12 TRBV5-4 ASSSLAEQETQY
11 TRBV29-1 SVQGRAYTEAF
15 TRBV29-1 SADESTLGGLNTEAF
14 TRBV13 ASSPPRGPNTGELF
13 TRBV29-1 SVGLLAAGADTQY
11 TRBV9 ASSVDGGQPQH
9 TRBV19 ASSTWDEQF
11 TRBV10-3 ATQGTLQETQY
12 TRBV7-9 ASSFIFSYNEQF
13 TRBV4-2 ASNPDRPTNYGYT
11 TRBV7-3 ASSSGTTTEAF
12 TRBV6-6 ASSPGQGNEKLF
15 TRBV4-1 ASSQVRQGAITDTQY
14 TRBV19 ASIQSIGQPNQPQH
13 TRBV6-5 ASSRTGLAENIQY
13 TRBV15 ATSRELAGDDTQY
10 TRBV11-2 ASSFQPYEQY
13 TRBV28 ASNPVGLGSVGYT
15 TRBV4-2 ASSQDLVLAGTDTQY
11 TRBV10-3 AISELGADTQY
14 TRBV9 ASSPRGISGANVLT
14 TRBV5-4 ASSLVVSSAQETQY
13 TRBV5-1 ASSLGTSGTYEQY
14 TRBV9 ASSPSPGAGANVLT
11 TRBV10-3 AGSSVTTDTQY
11 TRBV10-2 ASRGQGVDEAF
13 TRBV7-3 ASSPRDYTNNEQF
13 TRBV14 ASSQLAGSYNEQF
12 TRBV28 ASRRPGGAGGYT
12 TRBV19 ASRGTGPNTEAF
14 TRBV15 ATSRDGGSGANVLT
11 TRBV2 ASKRTGGYEQY
10 TRBV29-1 SVADRWEPQH
9 TRBV2 ASRGVGTQY
11 TRBV10-3 AIRDTPDYEQY
13 TRBV6-6 ASSYSGQGASEQF
12 TRBV18 ASSPGRTDQPQH
13 TRBV6-5 ASRPRGQGRGGYT
11 TRBV2 ASSDRITGELF